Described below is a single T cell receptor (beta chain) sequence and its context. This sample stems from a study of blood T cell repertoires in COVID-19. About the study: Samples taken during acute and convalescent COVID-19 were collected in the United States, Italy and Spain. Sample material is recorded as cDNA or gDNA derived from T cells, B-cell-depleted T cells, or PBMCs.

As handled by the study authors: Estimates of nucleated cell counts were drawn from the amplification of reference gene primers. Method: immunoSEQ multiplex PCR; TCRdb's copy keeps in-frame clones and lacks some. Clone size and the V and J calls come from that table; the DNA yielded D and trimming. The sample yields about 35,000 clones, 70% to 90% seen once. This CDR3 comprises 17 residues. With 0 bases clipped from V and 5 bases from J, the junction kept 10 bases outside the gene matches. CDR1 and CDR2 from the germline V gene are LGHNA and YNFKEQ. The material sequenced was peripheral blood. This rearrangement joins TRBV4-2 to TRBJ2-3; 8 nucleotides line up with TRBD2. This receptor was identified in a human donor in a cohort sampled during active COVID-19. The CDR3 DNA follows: TGTGCCAGCAGCCAAGAGGGACGGGAGGGGTCGGGAGATACGCAGTATTTT. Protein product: CASSQEGREGSGDTQYF.